Given below is one TCR beta chain in context. Its antigen is currently unknown. TCRdb analysed the reads with MiXCR anew, one entry per CDR3 protein. This sample has roughly 130,000 distinct CDR3 sequences; about 24% occur once, and the top ten carry 34%. The sample belongs to a study of T cell repertoires in cytomegalovirus infection. About the research overall: Public TCR beta signatures were indicative of both CMV infection and a matching HLA type.

The CDR3 runs to 14 residues. Trimming at V came to 10 bases and at J to 2 bases, leaving 7 bases not matched to a gene. Germline V CDR1 and CDR2: LNHDA, SQIVND (reference sequence). Study-level findings and limits: The response measured ex vivo was dominated by TCR beta clonotypes (HLA-C-restricted and CMV-specific). Totalled public TCR beta family frequency picked out people who carried CMV plus the relevant HLA.

This sequence originates from a human donor in good health (CMV status not recorded). Some clones in this sample may be carry-over from other donors' samples. The chain couples TRBV19 to TRBJ2-7; 11 bases match TRBD1. The sample was PBMCs, sequenced either directly or after in vitro stimulation (not recorded which). CDR3 nucleotides: TGTGCCACCGCCCCGGGACAGGGGGCCTACGAGCAGTACTTC. This sequence encodes CATAPGQGAYEQYF.